A selection of T cell receptor beta chains follows, all from one sample in a study of blood T cell repertoires in COVID-19. Here immunoSEQ multiplex PCR was the method, and the copy in TCRdb shows in-frame clones only, minus some. The repertoire holds roughly 200,000 clones, with roughly 90% as singletons. Sequenced sample: PBMCs or T cells enriched from blood (not recorded which). These receptor sequences come from a woman in her twenties or thirties who had recovered from COVID-19. Each CDR3 is given with its conserved first and last residue. Not every row has a clone size; where given, it reads once, few, many or a size class.

v_gene	abundance	j_gene	CDR3aa
TRBV7-6	NA	TRBJ2-1	CASSLVGPLAYNEQFF
TRBV18	NA	TRBJ2-5	CASSLQVQETQYF
TRBV19	NA	TRBJ2-1	CATGQGARDEQFF
TRBV4-3	many	TRBJ2-7	CASSQVSGFSYEQYF
TRBV4-1	few	TRBJ1-6	CASALGQYSPLHF
TRBV6-2/TRBV6-3	NA	TRBJ1-2	CASSGDREIDYGYTF
TRBV29-1	NA	TRBJ1-1	CSVDLSQGPKTEAFF
TRBV3-1/TRBV3-2	NA	TRBJ1-1	CASSPGVDTEAFF
TRBV5-1	NA	TRBJ1-5	CASSLGLQNQPQHF
TRBV10-3	once	TRBJ2-5	CAIRGLPQETQYF
TRBV3-1/TRBV3-2	NA	TRBJ1-5	CASSQDGPGNQPQHF
TRBV7-3	NA	TRBJ2-5	CASSTNRDDGTQYF
TRBV5-6	NA	TRBJ1-5	CASSSGQRDQPQHF
TRBV29-1	NA	TRBJ1-1	CSVTDTEAFF
TRBV18	NA	TRBJ1-2	CASSPTGVNYGYTF
TRBV6-5	NA	TRBJ1-1	CASTRLKNTEAFF
TRBV7-9	few	TRBJ1-1	CASSLTGGRGMNTEAFF
TRBV4-1	once	TRBJ2-5	CASSQWGRGVETQYF
TRBV6-5	once	TRBJ2-7	CASSYSRGHTYEQYF
TRBV4-1	NA	TRBJ2-2	CASSQVIGIGELFF
TRBV29-1	NA	TRBJ1-5	CSVGGGQLGNQPQHF
TRBV4-3	NA	TRBJ2-2	CASSRSRSTGELFF
TRBV7-9	NA	TRBJ2-7	CASSTADRYYEQYF
TRBV3-1/TRBV3-2	once	TRBJ2-1	CASSQFPGGGVDEQFF
TRBV5-4	NA	TRBJ2-7	CASSWGQGSYEQYF
TRBV7-8	NA	TRBJ1-5	CASTWQGAQPQHF
TRBV24-1	NA	TRBJ1-2	CATSDPGTGGGYTF
TRBV7-8	few	TRBJ2-1	CASSLRGLADNEQFF
TRBV5-1	NA	TRBJ1-4	CASHRSGQLERKDEKLFF
TRBV10-2	NA	TRBJ1-1	CASSSSTGATEAFF
TRBV4-2	NA	TRBJ2-3	CASSQEPGYSDTQYF
TRBV2	NA	TRBJ2-7	CASSSLGGSEQYF
TRBV4-1	NA	TRBJ1-6	CASSQALGTGSNSPLHF
TRBV12-3/TRBV12-4	NA	TRBJ1-5	CASSSGGGQPQHF
TRBV5-1	NA	TRBJ1-5	CASSPQGPEPQHF
TRBV12-5	NA	TRBJ1-1	CASGLVRDRIFSNTEAFF
TRBV4-1	NA	TRBJ2-7	CASSQDGYEQYF
TRBV18	NA	TRBJ1-2	CASSPPGGQAHYGYTF
TRBV2	few	TRBJ1-1	CASYRDGANTEAFF